The sequence of this T cell receptor beta chain was determined in a study of T cell clones after liver transplantation. The overall study: Samples came from ITN030ST, which attempted immunosuppression withdrawal within 2 years of liver transplantation. Samples came pre-transplant, pre-randomization before withdrawal, and post-randomization after withdrawal ended. Study results and limitations: Compared with third party-reactive sequences, donor-reactive ones declined more, independent of withdrawal success.

Profiling relied on immunoSEQ multiplex PCR, and the TCRdb table lists in-frame clones only, not all of them. The sample holds approximately 71,000 clones, about 91% seen once. The CDR3 is 16 residues long. From germline, CDR1 is SEHNR and CDR2 FQNEAQ (reference sequence). V lost 1 base, J lost 3 bases, and 3 bases stayed unmatched. In regard to this clone: The antigen is undetermined.

The chain carries TRBV7-9 and TRBJ2-3; TRBD2 agrees at 11 bases. The clonotype originates from a human patient who received a liver transplant. Certain T cells may be donor cells from the graft. The material sequenced was CD4+ T cells from blood, taken roughly 25 months after liver transplant. The CDR3 DNA reads TGTGCCAGCAGCTTAGTACTAGCGGGAGTTACAGATACGCAGTATTTT. The encoded protein is CASSLVLAGVTDTQYF.